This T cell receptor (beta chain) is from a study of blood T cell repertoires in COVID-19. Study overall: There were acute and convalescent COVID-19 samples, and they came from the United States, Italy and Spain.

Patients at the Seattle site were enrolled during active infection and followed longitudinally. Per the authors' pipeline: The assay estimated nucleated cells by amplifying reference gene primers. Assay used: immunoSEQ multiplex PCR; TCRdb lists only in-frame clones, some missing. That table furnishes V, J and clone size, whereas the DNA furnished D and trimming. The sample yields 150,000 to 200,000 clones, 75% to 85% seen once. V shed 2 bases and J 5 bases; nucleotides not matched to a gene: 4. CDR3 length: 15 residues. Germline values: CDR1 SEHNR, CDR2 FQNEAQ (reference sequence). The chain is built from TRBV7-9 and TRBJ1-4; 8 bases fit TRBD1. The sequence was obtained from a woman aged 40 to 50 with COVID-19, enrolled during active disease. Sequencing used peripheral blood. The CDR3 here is CASSLSGTGNEKLFF. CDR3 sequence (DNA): TGTGCCAGCAGCTTATCGGGGACAGGCAATGAAAAACTGTTTTTT.